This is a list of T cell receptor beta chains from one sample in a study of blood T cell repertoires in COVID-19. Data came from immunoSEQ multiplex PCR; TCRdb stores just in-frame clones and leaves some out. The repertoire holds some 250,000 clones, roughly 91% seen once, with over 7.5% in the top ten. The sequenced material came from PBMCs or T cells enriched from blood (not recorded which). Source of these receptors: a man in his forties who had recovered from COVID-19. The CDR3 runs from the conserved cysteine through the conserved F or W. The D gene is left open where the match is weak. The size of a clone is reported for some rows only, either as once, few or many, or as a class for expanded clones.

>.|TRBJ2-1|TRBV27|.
CASSRPTDNEQFF
TGTGCCAGCAGTCGACCTACAGACAATGAGCAGTTCTTC
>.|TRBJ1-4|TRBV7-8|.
CASTRWAPATNEKLFF
TGTGCCAGCACCCGGTGGGCACCCGCAACTAATGAAAAACTGTTTTTT
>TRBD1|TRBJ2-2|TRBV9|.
CASSVKGASRTGELFF
TGTGCCAGCAGCGTAAAGGGGGCCTCGAGAACCGGGGAGCTGTTTTTT
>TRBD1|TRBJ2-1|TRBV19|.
CASSSFVRGFNEQFF
TGTGCCAGTAGTAGTTTCGTCAGGGGGTTCAATGAGCAGTTCTTC
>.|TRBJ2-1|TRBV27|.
CASTSGSNEQFF
TGTGCCAGCACCTCAGGTTCTAATGAGCAGTTCTTC
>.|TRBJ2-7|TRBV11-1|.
CASSHFPGTPLDEQYF
TGTGCCAGCAGCCACTTTCCCGGGACACCACTAGACGAGCAGTACTTC
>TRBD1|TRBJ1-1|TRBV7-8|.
CASSFRTGNTEAFF
TGTGCCAGCAGCTTTCGGACAGGGAACACTGAAGCTTTCTTT
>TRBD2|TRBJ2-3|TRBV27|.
CASSLGLIWTSGGALGTDTQYF
TGTGCCAGCAGTTTAGGCCTTATTTGGACTAGCGGGGGGGCCCTTGGCACAGATACGCAGTATTTT
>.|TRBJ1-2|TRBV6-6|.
CASSFLEGGSYGYTF
TGTGCCAGCAGTTTCTTGGAAGGAGGTAGCTATGGCTACACCTTC
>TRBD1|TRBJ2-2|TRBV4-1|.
CASYRGGELFF
TGCGCCAGTTACAGGGGCGGGGAGCTGTTTTTT
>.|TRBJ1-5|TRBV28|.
CASSLSGSGQPQHF
TGTGCCAGCAGTTTATCCGGGTCCGGTCAGCCCCAGCATTTT
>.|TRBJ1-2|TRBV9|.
CASSVVSGVGYGYTF
TGTGCCAGCAGCGTAGTTTCGGGGGTCGGCTATGGCTACACCTTC
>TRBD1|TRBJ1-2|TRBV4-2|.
CASSQDSRDRGNYGYTF
TGTGCCAGCAGCCAAGATTCCCGGGACAGGGGAAACTATGGCTACACCTTC
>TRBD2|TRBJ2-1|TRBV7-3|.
CASSKGLAGNNEQFF
TGTGCCAGCAGCAAGGGACTAGCGGGAAACAATGAGCAGTTCTTC
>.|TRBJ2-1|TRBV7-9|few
CASSSPWAEFNEQFF
TGTGCCAGCAGCTCCCCCTGGGCAGAATTCAATGAGCAGTTCTTC
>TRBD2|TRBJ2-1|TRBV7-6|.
CASSPSTRAGGPGNEQFF
TGTGCCAGCAGCCCGAGCACCAGGGCGGGGGGGCCGGGCAATGAGCAGTTCTTC
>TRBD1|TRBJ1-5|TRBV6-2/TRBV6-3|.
CASSYFDRGSNQPQHF
TGTGCCAGCAGTTACTTTGACAGGGGGAGCAATCAGCCCCAGCATTTT
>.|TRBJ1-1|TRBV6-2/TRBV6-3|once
CASSYSGYTEAFF
TGTGCCAGCAGTTATAGCGGATACACTGAAGCTTTCTTT
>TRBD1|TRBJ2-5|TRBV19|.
CASSIVGGTGANQETQYF
TGTGCCAGTAGTATAGTGGGAGGGACAGGGGCGAACCAAGAGACCCAGTACTTC
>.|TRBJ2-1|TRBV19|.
CASSPGLNNEQFF
TGTGCCAGTAGCCCGGGACTCAACAATGAGCAGTTCTTC
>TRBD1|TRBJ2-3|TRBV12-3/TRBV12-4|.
CASSPDRVKYF
TGTGCCAGCAGTCCGGACAGGGTTAAGTATTTT
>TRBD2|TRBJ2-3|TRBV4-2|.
CASRRLAGSLSDTQYF
TGTGCCAGCAGAAGACTAGCGGGGTCCCTTTCGGATACGCAGTATTTT
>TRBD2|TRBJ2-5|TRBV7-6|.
CASSLDVAGVTETQYF
TGTGCCAGCAGCTTAGACGTAGCGGGGGTCACCGAGACCCAGTACTTC
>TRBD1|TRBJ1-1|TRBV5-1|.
CASSLAGQTEAFF
TGCGCCAGCAGCTTGGCGGGACAGACTGAAGCTTTCTTT
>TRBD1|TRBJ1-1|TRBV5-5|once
CASSLATGTGQIQGAFF
TGTGCCAGCAGCTTGGCAACGGGGACAGGGCAAATTCAGGGAGCTTTCTTT
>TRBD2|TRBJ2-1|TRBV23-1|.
CASRLLAGRYNEQFF
TGCGCCAGCCGCCTCCTAGCGGGAAGATACAATGAGCAGTTCTTC
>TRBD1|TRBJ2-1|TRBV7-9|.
CASSSRTGSAYNEQFF
TGTGCCAGCAGCTCCCGGACAGGGTCAGCCTACAATGAGCAGTTCTTC
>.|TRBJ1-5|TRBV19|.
CASSKYREGDQPQHF
TGTGCCAGTAGTAAATACAGGGAAGGCGATCAGCCCCAGCATTTT
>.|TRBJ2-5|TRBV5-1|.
CASSQNHNRLQETQYF
TGCGCCAGCAGCCAAAACCACAACAGGCTACAAGAGACCCAGTACTTC
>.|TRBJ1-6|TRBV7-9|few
CASSLNSDDSPLHF
TGTGCCAGCAGCTTAAACAGTGACGATTCACCCCTCCACTTT
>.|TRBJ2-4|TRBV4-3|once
CASSQGTREAKNIQYF
TGCGCCAGCAGCCAAGGAACGAGAGAAGCCAAAAACATTCAGTACTTC
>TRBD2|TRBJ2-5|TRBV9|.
CASSVTGGGARGAQYF
TGTGCCAGCAGCGTCACCGGCGGGGGGGCCCGGGGGGCCCAGTACTTC
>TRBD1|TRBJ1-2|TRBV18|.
CASSQDRAGGYGYTF
TGTGCCAGCTCCCAGGACAGGGCGGGCGGCTATGGCTACACCTTC
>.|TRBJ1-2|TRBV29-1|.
CSVSGDTTNYGYTF
TGCAGCGTTTCGGGGGATACAACTAACTATGGCTACACCTTC
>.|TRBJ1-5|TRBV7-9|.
CASSLSSNQPQHF
TGTGCCAGCAGCTTATCTTCCAATCAGCCCCAGCATTTT